These 27 T cell receptor beta chains were all obtained from the same sample, sequenced in a study of blood T cell repertoires in COVID-19. Libraries were prepared by immunoSEQ multiplex PCR; TCRdb keeps only in-frame clonotypes and omits some of them. This sample has about 300,000 clones, with around 90% found just once. The sample consisted of peripheral blood. These receptors were obtained from a man between 65 and 79 years old with acute or convalescent COVID-19.

The chain links TRBV5-1 to TRBJ1-1; maybe TRBD1 (5 bases). CDR3 length: 16 amino acids. Trimming took 0 bases from V and 0 from J, leaving 12 bases between them. Germline V gene data show CDR1 as SGHRS and CDR2 as YFSETQ. CDR3 residues: CASSLEAGPVNTEAFF. DNA for the CDR3: TGCGCCAGCAGCTTGGAAGCAGGGCCGGTGAACACTGAAGCTTTCTTT.

This clone was seen a few times. The chain links TRBV5-1 to TRBJ1-1; D is unclear. The germline V gene encodes CDR1 SGHRS and CDR2 YFSETQ. The CDR3 spans 15 residues. The V end was cut by 0 bases, the J end by 1 base, with 10 bases between. The CDR3 spells CASSLANAGNTEAFF. CDR3 DNA: TGCGCCAGCAGCTTGGCCAATGCGGGGAACACTGAAGCTTTCTTT.

This clone turned up a few times. The chain employs TRBV7-6 and TRBJ1-4; the match to TRBD1 covers 7 bases. This CDR3 has 14 residues. The V gene's germline CDR1 is SGHVS and CDR2 FNYEAQ. Trimming took 5 bases from V and 6 from J; bases not matched to a gene: 6. The CDR3 nucleotides read TGTGCCAGCAGCCCCCGGACAGGCGATGAAAAACTGTTTTTT. This sequence encodes CASSPRTGDEKLFF.

The chain links TRBV27 to TRBJ2-2, with 11 nucleotides matching TRBD1. CDR1 is MNHEY and CDR2 is SMNVEV in the germline V gene (reference sequence). J lost 6 bases, V lost 3 bases, and 6 bases had no gene match. CDR3 length: 16 amino acids. The DNA of the CDR3 is TGTGCCAGCAGTTTCTACGGACAGGGGGCGTCCGGGGAGCTGTTTTTT. This codes for CASSFYGQGASGELFF.

This clone was found once. The CDR3 here is CASSRGTRSFETQYF. CDR3 DNA sequence: TGTGCCAGCAGCCGCGGGACTAGGTCATTTGAGACCCAGTACTTC. The V gene is TRBV7-2, the J gene TRBJ2-5; 8 bases are a match to TRBD2. J lost 5 bases, V lost 5 bases, and 10 bases had no gene match. The CDR3 loop spans 15 amino acids. CDR1 is SGHTA and CDR2 is FQGNSA in the germline V gene.

The chain uses TRBV6-6 and TRBJ2-1; a weak D match, TRBD2 (5 bases). Trimming shortened V by 2 bases and J by 6 bases, and 14 bases separated the two germline ends. Germline-derived CDR1 and CDR2 are MNHNY and SVGAGI (reference sequence). The CDR3 sequence is 15 residues long. The CDR3 nucleotides are TGTGCCAGCAGTTACGCGCCCCCCGCGGGCAATGAGCAGTTCTTC. Amino acid sequence: CASSYAPPAGNEQFF.

The chain carries TRBV7-8 and TRBJ1-4; tentative D call: TRBD1 (6 bases). Between the trimmed V and J ends, which lost 6 bases and 3 bases, there was a span of 8 bases. CDR3 length: 13 residues. The germline CDR1 and CDR2 sequences are SGHVS and FQNEAQ. This chain's CDR3 is CASSTGPNEKLFF. In DNA form, the CDR3 reads TGTGCCAGCAGTACAGGGCCTAATGAAAAACTGTTTTTT. The full variable domain, with the rest looked up from reference TRBV7-8 and TRBJ1-4, is GAGVSQSPRYKVAKRGQDVALRCDPISGHVSLFWYQQALGQGPEFLTYFQNEAQLDKSGLPSDRFFAERPEGSVSTLKIQRTQQEDSAVYLCASSTGPNEKLFFGSGTQLSVL.

The V and J genes are TRBV6-6 and TRBJ1-6, with D possibly being TRBD1 (5 bases). The V gene's germline CDR1 is MNHNY and CDR2 SVGAGI (reference sequence). CDR3 length: 17 residues. V lost 5 bases and J lost 7, with 21 bases in between. The CDR3 bases are TGTGCCAGCAGTCTTCCCAGAGGGACTCGGGGGAATTCACCCCTCCACTTT. It is translated as CASSLPRGTRGNSPLHF.

The V call is TRBV2, the J call TRBJ2-6, with TRBD1 as a possible D gene (6 bases). This CDR3 contains 15 residues. V lost 3 bases to trimming and J lost 3 bases, with 9 bases between them. Germline V lookup: CDR1 SNHLY, CDR2 FYNNEI. CDR3 sequence: CASSEGALGANVLTF. In DNA, the CDR3 is TGTGCCAGCAGTGAGGGGGCGCTTGGGGCCAACGTCCTGACTTTC.

V usage is TRBV5-3 and J usage is TRBJ1-1; 10 bases are a match to TRBD1. TRBV5-3 is classed as an ORF, of uncertain function. V lost 4 bases to trimming and J lost 1 base; unmatched junction nucleotides: 10. The CDR3 spans 17 residues. The CDR3 bases are TGTGCCAGAAGCCAAAGGACAGGGGGTAGCGAGAACACTGAAGCTTTCTTT. It translates to CARSQRTGGSENTEAFF.

This clone was observed once. The chain links TRBV28 to TRBJ1-6; D may be TRBD1 (6 bases). Germline lookup yields CDR1 MDHEN and CDR2 SYDVKM. The CDR3 consists of 14 residues. Trimming took off 0 bases at V and 9 bases at J, with 9 bases between the two ends. The CDR3 DNA sequence: TGTGCCAGCAGTTTATGGACAGGTACTTCACCCCTCCACTTT. Its protein is CASSLWTGTSPLHF.

This chain connects TRBV6-5 to TRBJ2-1; D perhaps matches TRBD1 (5 bases). Germline assignment: CDR1 MNHEY and CDR2 SVGAGI. Trimming shortened V by 4 bases and J by 4 bases, and 14 bases separated the two germline ends. The CDR3 consists of 15 residues. The CDR3 region has the DNA TGTGCCAGCAGTTTACCCCTCGGACAATACAATGAGCAGTTCTTC. Amino acids: CASSLPLGQYNEQFF.

The J gene is TRBJ1-6, the V gene TRBV9, with a weak D call TRBD1 (6 bases). The CDR3 consists of 15 residues. Germline V gene lookup returns CDR1 SGDLS and CDR2 YYNGEE. V was cut by 0 bases and J by 8 bases, with 12 bases left in between. CDR3 region: CASSVGGQGHSPLHF. CDR3 nucleotide sequence: TGTGCCAGCAGCGTAGGGGGGCAGGGGCATTCACCCCTCCACTTT. The full variable domain, with the rest looked up from reference TRBV9 and TRBJ1-6, is DSGVTQTPKHLITATGQRVTLRCSPRSGDLSVYWYQQSLDQGLQFLIQYYNGEERAKGNILERFSAQQFPDLHSELNLSSLELGDSALYFCASSVGGQGHSPLHFGNGTRLTVT.

The chain links TRBV27 to TRBJ2-7; a weak D match, TRBD1 (6 bases). CDR1 MNHEY and CDR2 SMNVEV come from the germline V gene (reference sequence). This CDR3 comprises 12 residues. Deletions cut 5 bases from V and 6 bases from J, with 11 bases between. CDR3 bases: TGTGCCAGCAGTACGATAGGGGGCGAGCAGTACTTC. Translating gives CASSTIGGEQYF.

The V gene is TRBV13, the J gene TRBJ2-1; TRBD2 matches 8 bases. V shed 0 bases and J 6 bases; nucleotides not matched to a gene: 4. CDR1 and CDR2 from the germline V gene are PRHDT and FYEKMQ (reference sequence). CDR3 length equals 15 residues. DNA for the CDR3: TGTGCCAGCAGCTTAGGAGGGGGACTAGTCAATGAGCAGTTCTTC. Protein sequence: CASSLGGGLVNEQFF.

This chain uses TRBV28 with TRBJ2-3; D remains unclear. CDR3 length: 16 residues. The V gene's germline CDR1 is MDHEN and CDR2 SYDVKM. Trimming stripped 3 bases from V and 0 bases from J, with 13 bases between. The CDR3 loop reads CASSLVYSISTDTQYF. The DNA of the CDR3 is TGTGCCAGCAGTTTGGTGTACTCGATCAGCACAGATACGCAGTATTTT.

This chain connects TRBV29-1 to TRBJ1-1, with a possible D match to TRBD1 (5 bases). This CDR3 comprises 13 residues. V was shortened by 7 bases and J by 1 base, with 13 bases between the two germline ends. Germline loops: CDR1 SQVTM, CDR2 ANQGSEA. Here the CDR3 DNA reads TGCAGCGCCACCATTGACAGGAACACTGAAGCTTTCTTT. Its protein product is CSATIDRNTEAFF. Full variable domain (outside the CDR3, taken from reference TRBV29-1 and TRBJ1-1): SAVISQKPSRDICQRGTSLTIQCQVDSQVTMMFWYRQQPGQSLTLIATANQGSEATYESGFVIDKFPISRPNLTFSTLTVSNMSPEDSSIYLCSATIDRNTEAFFGQGTRLTVV.

This clone was found once. The J gene is TRBJ2-1, the V gene TRBV5-1, with 10 bases fitting TRBD1. Germline CDR1 and CDR2: SGHRS and YFSETQ. The CDR3 totals 15 residues. Losses at the gene ends were 4 bases for V and 8 bases for J; bases not matched to a gene: 9. The CDR3 sequence is CASSPGTGVGDEQFF. In DNA form, the CDR3 reads TGCGCCAGCAGCCCAGGGACAGGGGTTGGCGATGAGCAGTTCTTC.

In DNA, the CDR3 is TGCGCCAGCAGCCTAAGACAGGGCTACGAGCAGTACTTC. Translating gives CASSLRQGYEQYF. This sequence joins TRBV4-1 and TRBJ2-7; 7 bases map to TRBD1. Trimming took 4 bases from V and 3 from J; bases not matched to a gene: 3. The CDR3 consists of 13 residues. Germline loops: CDR1 MGHRA, CDR2 YSYEKL.

V gene TRBV7-2 combines with J gene TRBJ2-2, with TRBD1 matching 8 bases. V shed 6 bases, J shed 2 bases, and the junction held 11 bases outside the gene matches. The CDR3 spans 17 residues. Per germline, CDR1 SGHTA and CDR2 FQGNSA. As DNA, the CDR3 is TGTGCCAGCAGTGGGACAGGCTACTTTCTAAACACCGGGGAGCTGTTTTTT. This gives the protein CASSGTGYFLNTGELFF.

This chain links TRBV3-1 (or the pseudogene TRBV3-2) with TRBJ2-7, with 11 bases identical to TRBD2. Germline V gene data show CDR1 as LGHDT and CDR2 as YNNKEL (reference sequence). V was pared by 3 bases and J by 5 bases, with 6 bases of the junction left unmatched. The CDR3 contains 15 residues. CDR3 sequence reads: CASSQAGTSGNEQYF. The CDR3 nucleotides read TGTGCCAGCAGCCAGGCCGGGACTAGCGGAAACGAGCAGTACTTC.

The CDR3 nucleotides are TGCGCCAGCAGCCAAGATCGGGGGGGGTTCCACGAGCAGTACTTC. Translating gives CASSQDRGGFHEQYF. The V and J genes are TRBV4-3 and TRBJ2-7; 8 positions agree with TRBD2. The trim removed 0 bases at V and 5 bases at J, leaving 6 bases unmatched. The germline gives CDR1 LGHNA, CDR2 YSLEER. The CDR3 runs to 15 residues.

A single count supports this clone. The V call is TRBV5-5, the J call TRBJ1-1; the match to TRBD1 covers 7 bases. With 2 bases clipped from V and 6 bases from J, the junction kept 7 bases outside the gene matches. Germline V gene sequence: CDR1 SGHKS, CDR2 YYEKEE (reference sequence). The CDR3 is 14 amino acids. The chain's CDR3 is CASSFRGRGAEAFF. Written as DNA, the CDR3 is TGTGCCAGCAGCTTTAGGGGCAGGGGGGCTGAAGCTTTCTTT.

The rearrangement uses TRBV19 and TRBJ1-2; D is perhaps TRBD1 (5 bases). Germline V gene lookup returns CDR1 LNHDA and CDR2 SQIVND (reference sequence). The V gene lost 5 bases and the J gene lost 0 bases, with 16 bases spanning the gap. This CDR3 is 16 amino acids long. This CDR3 is CASSWGIRNSNYGYTF. CDR3 bases: TGTGCCAGTAGTTGGGGCATTAGGAATTCTAACTATGGCTACACCTTC.

This clone appeared once. The chain has TRBV9 and TRBJ1-6, with D maybe TRBD1 (6 bases). V was clipped by 3 bases and J by 6 bases, with 10 bases between them. CDR3 size: 14 residues. Germline CDR1 SGDLS, CDR2 YYNGEE. DNA of the CDR3: TGTGCCAGCAGCGCAGGGGTGGGTAATTCACCCCTCCACTTT. It encodes CASSAGVGNSPLHF.

The genes are TRBV9 and TRBJ2-2, with D possibly matching TRBD1 (5 bases). Germline CDR1 and CDR2: SGDLS and YYNGEE. Trimming cost V 1 base and J 5 bases, with 9 bases left between them. The CDR3 has 14 residues. The CDR3 DNA sequence: TGTGCCAGCAGCGTAAGGCAGGGAACCGGGGAGCTGTTTTTT. Translation gives CASSVRQGTGELFF. Using reference TRBV9 and TRBJ2-2 for the parts outside the CDR3, the full variable domain is DSGVTQTPKHLITATGQRVTLRCSPRSGDLSVYWYQQSLDQGLQFLIQYYNGEERAKGNILERFSAQQFPDLHSELNLSSLELGDSALYFCASSVRQGTGELFFGEGSRLTVL.

The V call is TRBV28, the J call TRBJ1-2, with D possibly matching TRBD1 (6 bases). Germline lookup yields CDR1 MDHEN and CDR2 SYDVKM. The V and J ends lost 2 bases and 4 bases respectively, with 20 bases between them. This CDR3 comprises 17 residues. This CDR3 is CASSLGGGLGIGYGYTF. In DNA, the CDR3 is TGTGCCAGCAGTTTAGGGGGGGGCCTGGGTATCGGCTATGGCTACACCTTC.